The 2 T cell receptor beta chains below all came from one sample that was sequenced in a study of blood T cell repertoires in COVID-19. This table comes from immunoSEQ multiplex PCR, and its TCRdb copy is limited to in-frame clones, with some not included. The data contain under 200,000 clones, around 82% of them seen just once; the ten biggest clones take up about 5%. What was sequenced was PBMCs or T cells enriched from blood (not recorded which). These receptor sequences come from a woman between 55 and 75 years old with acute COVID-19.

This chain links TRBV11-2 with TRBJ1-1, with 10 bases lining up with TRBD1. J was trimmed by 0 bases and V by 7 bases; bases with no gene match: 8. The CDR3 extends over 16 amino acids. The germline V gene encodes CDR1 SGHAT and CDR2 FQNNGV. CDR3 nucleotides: TGTGCCAGCAATGCGAGGACAGGGGGGTTGAACACTGAAGCTTTCTTT. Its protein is CASNARTGGLNTEAFF. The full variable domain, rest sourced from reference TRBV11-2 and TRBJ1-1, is EAGVAQSPRYKIIEKRQSVAFWCNPISGHATLYWYQQILGQGPKLLIQFQNNGVVDDSQLPKDRFSAERLKGVDSTLKIQPAKLEDSAVYLCASNARTGGLNTEAFFGQGTRLTVV.

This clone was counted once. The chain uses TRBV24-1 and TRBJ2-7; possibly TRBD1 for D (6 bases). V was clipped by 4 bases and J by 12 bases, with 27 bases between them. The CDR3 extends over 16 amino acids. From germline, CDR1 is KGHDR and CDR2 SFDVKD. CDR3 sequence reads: CATSETRDRLLRNRYF. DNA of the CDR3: TGTGCCACCAGTGAAACCCGAGACAGGTTACTTAGAAATAGGTACTTC.